The source of this TCR beta chain is a study of CD8 T cells in Susac syndrome. Overall study findings and caveats: A relatively small number of individuals underwent TCR sequencing and HLA analysis.

TCR beta sequencing was performed on blood CD8+ and CD4+ T cells. Matched for age and sex, the controls were healthy donors. Trimming shortened V by 4 bases and J by 3 bases, and 14 bases separated the two germline ends. The CDR3 has 15 amino acids. The germline V gene encodes CDR1 SGHRS and CDR2 YFSETQ. cDNA came from around 0.5 to 1 ug RNA primed by random hexamers. It was immunoSEQ multiplex PCR that amplified TCR beta CDR3 across 54 Vbeta and 13 Jbeta. From the immunoSEQ multiplex PCR reads, TCRdb called clonotypes with MiXCR, one entry per CDR3 protein. Seen here are 100,000 to 150,000 distinct CDR3 sequences, around 94% observed once, and the top ten hold about 0.098%. This clonotype came up once. Its cognate antigen is unknown.

The sequence was collected from a human donor in good health. Sequenced: CD4+ T cells from PBMCs. The rearrangement joins TRBV5-1 to TRBJ2-4; tentative D call: TRBD2 (5 bases). The CDR3 loop is CASSPGEFGKNIQYF. Here the CDR3 DNA reads TGCGCCAGCAGCCCCGGGGAATTCGGCAAAAACATTCAGTACTTC.